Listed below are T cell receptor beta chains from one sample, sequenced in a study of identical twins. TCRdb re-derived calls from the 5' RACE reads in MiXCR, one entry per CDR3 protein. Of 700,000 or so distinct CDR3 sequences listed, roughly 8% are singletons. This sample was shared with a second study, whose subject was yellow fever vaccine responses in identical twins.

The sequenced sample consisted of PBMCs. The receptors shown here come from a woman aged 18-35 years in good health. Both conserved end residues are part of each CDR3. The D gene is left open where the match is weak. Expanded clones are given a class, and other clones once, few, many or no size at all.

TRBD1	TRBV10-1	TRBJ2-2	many	CASSRDSNRELFF	TGCGCCAGCAGTCGGGACAGTAACAGGGAGCTGTTTTTT
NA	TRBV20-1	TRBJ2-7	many	CSATLLGQVYEQYF	TGCAGTGCTACTTTGTTAGGGCAGGTCTACGAGCAGTACTTC
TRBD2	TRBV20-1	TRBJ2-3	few	CSATASGGPTDTQYF	TGCAGTGCCACCGCTAGCGGGGGGCCTACAGATACGCAGTATTTT
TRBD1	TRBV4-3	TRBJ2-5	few	CASSQDRVRGTLETQYF	TGCGCCAGCAGCCAAGATCGTGTCAGGGGGACCCTGGAGACCCAGTACTTC
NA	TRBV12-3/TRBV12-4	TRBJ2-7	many	CASSRGQIKEQYF	TGTGCCAGCAGTCGCGGACAGATTAAGGAGCAGTACTTC
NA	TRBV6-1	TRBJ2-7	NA	CASSLSPPRERSYEQYF	TGTGCCAGCAGCCTTTCACCTCCCAGGGAGCGCTCCTACGAGCAGTACTTC
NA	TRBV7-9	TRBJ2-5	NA	CASVGARETQYF	TGTGCCAGCGTAGGGGCGAGAGAGACCCAGTACTTC
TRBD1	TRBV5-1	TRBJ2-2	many	CASTPPGTGITGELFF	TGCGCCAGCACCCCACCCGGGACAGGAATTACCGGGGAGCTGTTTTTT
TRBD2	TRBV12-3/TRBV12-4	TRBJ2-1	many	CASSFLAGVNYNEQFF	TGTGCCAGCAGTTTCCTAGCGGGGGTGAACTACAATGAGCAGTTCTTC
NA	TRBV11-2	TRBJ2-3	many	CASSTTLTRTDTQYF	TGTGCCAGCAGCACTACCCTCACCAGGACAGATACGCAGTATTTT
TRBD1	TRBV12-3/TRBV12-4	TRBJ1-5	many	CASSWTGGRQPQHF	TGTGCCAGCAGTTGGACAGGGGGTAGGCAGCCCCAGCATTTT
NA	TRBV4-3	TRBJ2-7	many	CASSQEALSANEQYF	TGCGCCAGCAGCCAAGAGGCCCTCTCGGCCAACGAGCAGTACTTC
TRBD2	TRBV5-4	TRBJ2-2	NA	CASSSRGLAGGGTGELFF	TGTGCCAGCAGCTCTCGGGGACTAGCGGGAGGAGGTACCGGGGAGCTGTTTTTT
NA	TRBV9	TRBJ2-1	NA	CASSVLGEYNEQFF	TGTGCCAGCAGCGTCCTGGGGGAATACAATGAGCAGTTCTTC
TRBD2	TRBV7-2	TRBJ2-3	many	CASSLAASGRAKDTQYF	TGTGCCAGCAGCTTAGCAGCGAGCGGGAGGGCCAAGGATACGCAGTATTTT
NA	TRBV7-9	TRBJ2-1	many	CAVPGGRSYNEQFF	TGTGCCGTCCCAGGCGGGCGGTCCTACAATGAGCAGTTCTTC
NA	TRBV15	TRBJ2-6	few	CATSRPGDGANVLTF	TGTGCCACCAGCAGGCCAGGGGATGGGGCCAACGTCCTGACTTTC
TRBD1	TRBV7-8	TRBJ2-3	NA	CASSLGTGMTDTQYF	TGTGCCAGCAGCTTAGGGACAGGGATGACAGATACGCAGTATTTT
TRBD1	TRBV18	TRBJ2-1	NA	CASCPNRGLYNEQFF	TGTGCCAGCTGTCCAAACAGGGGGCTATACAATGAGCAGTTCTTC
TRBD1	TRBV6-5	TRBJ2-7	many	CASSYRDRDYEQYF	TGTGCCAGCAGTTACCGGGACAGGGACTACGAGCAGTACTTC
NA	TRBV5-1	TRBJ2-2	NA	CASSPRPGTVNTGELFF	TGCGCCAGCAGCCCACGCCCCGGGACGGTAAACACCGGGGAGCTGTTTTTT
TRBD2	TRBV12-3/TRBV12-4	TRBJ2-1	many	CASSSTGLAGIEQFF	TGTGCCAGCAGTTCCACGGGACTAGCGGGGATTGAGCAGTTCTTC
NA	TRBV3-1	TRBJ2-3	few	CASSQDLGRTDTQYF	TGTGCCAGCAGCCAAGACCTCGGGCGCACAGATACGCAGTATTTT
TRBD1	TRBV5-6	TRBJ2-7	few	CASSSNRDRLYEQYF	TGTGCCAGCAGCTCAAACCGGGACAGACTCTACGAGCAGTACTTC
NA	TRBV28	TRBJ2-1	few	CASSLGRSRGREGSDEQFF	TGTGCCAGCAGTTTAGGTCGATCTAGAGGGCGGGAAGGTAGCGATGAGCAGTTCTTC
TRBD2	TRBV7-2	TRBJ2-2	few	CASRGVGVRELFF	TGTGCCAGCCGGGGGGTGGGAGTCCGGGAGCTGTTTTTT